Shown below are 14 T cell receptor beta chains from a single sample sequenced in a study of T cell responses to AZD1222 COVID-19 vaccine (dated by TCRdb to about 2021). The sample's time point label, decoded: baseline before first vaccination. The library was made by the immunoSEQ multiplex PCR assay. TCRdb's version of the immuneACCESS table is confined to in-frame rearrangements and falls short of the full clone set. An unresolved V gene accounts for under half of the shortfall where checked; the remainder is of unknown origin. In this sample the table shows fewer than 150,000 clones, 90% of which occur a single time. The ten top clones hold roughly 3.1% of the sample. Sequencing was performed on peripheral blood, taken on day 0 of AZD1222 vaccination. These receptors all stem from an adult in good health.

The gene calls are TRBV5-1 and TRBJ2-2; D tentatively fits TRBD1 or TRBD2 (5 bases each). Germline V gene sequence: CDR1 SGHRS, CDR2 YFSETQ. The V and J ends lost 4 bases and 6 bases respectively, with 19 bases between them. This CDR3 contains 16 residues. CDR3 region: CASSLDGGTLAGELFF. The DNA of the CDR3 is TGCGCCAGCAGCCTCGATGGGGGAACCTTGGCCGGGGAGCTGTTTTTT.

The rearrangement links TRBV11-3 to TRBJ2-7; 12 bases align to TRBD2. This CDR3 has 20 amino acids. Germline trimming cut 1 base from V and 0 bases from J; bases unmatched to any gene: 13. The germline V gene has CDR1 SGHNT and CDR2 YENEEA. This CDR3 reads CASSLGLGVLAGGDSYEQYF. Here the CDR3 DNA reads TGTGCCAGCAGCTTAGGGCTCGGGGTCCTAGCGGGAGGGGACTCCTACGAGCAGTACTTC.

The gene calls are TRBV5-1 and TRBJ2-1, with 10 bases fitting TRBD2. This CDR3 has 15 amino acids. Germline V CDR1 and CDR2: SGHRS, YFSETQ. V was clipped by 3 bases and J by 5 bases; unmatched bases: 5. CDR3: CASSSLAGRNNEQFF. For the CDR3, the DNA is TGCGCCAGCAGCTCACTAGCGGGGAGGAACAATGAGCAGTTCTTC.

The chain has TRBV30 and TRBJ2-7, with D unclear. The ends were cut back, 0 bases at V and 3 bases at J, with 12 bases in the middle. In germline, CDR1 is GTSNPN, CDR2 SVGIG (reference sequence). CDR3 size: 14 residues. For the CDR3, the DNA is TGTGCCTGGAGTGTCCCAGGATGGGACTACGAGCAGTACTTC. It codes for CAWSVPGWDYEQYF.

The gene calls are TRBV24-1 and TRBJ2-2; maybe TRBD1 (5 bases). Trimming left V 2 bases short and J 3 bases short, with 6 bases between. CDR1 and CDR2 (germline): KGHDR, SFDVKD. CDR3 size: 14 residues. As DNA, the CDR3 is TGTGCCACCAGTGATTCGACAGACACCGGGGAGCTGTTTTTT. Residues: CATSDSTDTGELFF.

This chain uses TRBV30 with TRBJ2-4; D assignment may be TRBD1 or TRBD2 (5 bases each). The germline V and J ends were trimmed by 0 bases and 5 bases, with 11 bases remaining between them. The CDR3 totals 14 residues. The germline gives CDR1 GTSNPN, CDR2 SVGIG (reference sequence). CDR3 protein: CAWSVALGENIQYF. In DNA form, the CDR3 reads TGTGCCTGGAGTGTGGCCCTGGGGGAAAACATTCAGTACTTC.

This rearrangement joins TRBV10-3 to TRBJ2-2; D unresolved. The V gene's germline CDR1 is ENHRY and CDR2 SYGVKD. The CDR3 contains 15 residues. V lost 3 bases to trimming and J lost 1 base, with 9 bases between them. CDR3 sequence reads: CAISDRGGNTGELFF. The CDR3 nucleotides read TGTGCCATCAGTGACAGAGGTGGGAACACCGGGGAGCTGTTTTTT.

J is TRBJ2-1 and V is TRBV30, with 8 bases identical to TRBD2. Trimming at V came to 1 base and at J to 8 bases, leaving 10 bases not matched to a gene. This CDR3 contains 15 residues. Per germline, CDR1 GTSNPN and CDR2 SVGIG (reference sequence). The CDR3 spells CAWSAPGRGTDEQFF. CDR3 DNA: TGTGCCTGGAGTGCCCCCGGGAGGGGAACTGATGAGCAGTTCTTC. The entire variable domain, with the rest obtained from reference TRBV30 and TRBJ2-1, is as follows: SQTIHQWPATLVQPVGSPLSLECTVEGTSNPNLYWYRQAAGRGLQLLFYSVGIGQISSEVPQNLSASRPQDRQFILSSKKLLLSDSGFYLCAWSAPGRGTDEQFFGPGTRLTVL.

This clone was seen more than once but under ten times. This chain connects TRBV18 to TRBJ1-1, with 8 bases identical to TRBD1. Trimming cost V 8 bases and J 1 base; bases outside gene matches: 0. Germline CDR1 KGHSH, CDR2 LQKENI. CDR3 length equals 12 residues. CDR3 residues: CASGQGNTEAFF. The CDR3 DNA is TGTGCCAGCGGACAGGGGAACACTGAAGCTTTCTTT. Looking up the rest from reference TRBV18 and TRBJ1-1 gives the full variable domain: NAGVMQNPRHLVRRRGQEARLRCSPMKGHSHVYWYRQLPEEGLKFMVYLQKENIIDESGMPKERFSAEFPKEGPSILRIQQVVRGDSAAYFCASGQGNTEAFFGQGTRLTVV.

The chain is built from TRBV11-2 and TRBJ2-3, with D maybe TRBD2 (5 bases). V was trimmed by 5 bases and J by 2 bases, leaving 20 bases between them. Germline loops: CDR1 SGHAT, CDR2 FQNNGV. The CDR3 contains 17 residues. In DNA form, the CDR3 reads TGTGCCAGCAGCCCCCGCGGCAAGCGGAGTGCCACAGATACGCAGTATTTT. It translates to CASSPRGKRSATDTQYF.

The CDR3 region has the DNA TGCAGCGTTGAAGATTGGGACCTCCGGGCGGCCATATATTTT. This codes for CSVEDWDLRAAIYF. This chain uses TRBV29-1 with TRBJ1-3, with a tentative D call TRBD1 (5 bases). The CDR3 is 14 amino acids. V was pared by 0 bases and J by 11 bases, with 17 bases between. CDR1 and CDR2 (germline): SQVTM, ANQGSEA.

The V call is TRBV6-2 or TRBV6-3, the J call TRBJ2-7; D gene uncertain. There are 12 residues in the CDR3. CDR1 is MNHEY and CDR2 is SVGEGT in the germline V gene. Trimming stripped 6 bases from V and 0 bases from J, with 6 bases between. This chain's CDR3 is CASSPSSYEQYF. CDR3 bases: TGTGCCAGCAGCCCGAGCTCCTACGAGCAGTACTTC.

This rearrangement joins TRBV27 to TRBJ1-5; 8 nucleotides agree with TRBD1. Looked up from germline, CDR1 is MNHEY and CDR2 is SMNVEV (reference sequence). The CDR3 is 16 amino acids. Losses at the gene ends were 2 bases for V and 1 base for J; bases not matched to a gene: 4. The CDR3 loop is CASSLRAGGSNQPQHF. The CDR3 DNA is TGTGCCAGCAGTTTAAGGGCAGGGGGCAGCAATCAGCCCCAGCATTTT.

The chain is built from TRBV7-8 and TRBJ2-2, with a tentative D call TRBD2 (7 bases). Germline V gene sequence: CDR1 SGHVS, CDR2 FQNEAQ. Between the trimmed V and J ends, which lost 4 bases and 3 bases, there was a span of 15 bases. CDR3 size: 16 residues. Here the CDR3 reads CASSYSGGRDTGELFF. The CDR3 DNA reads TGTGCCAGCAGCTACTCGGGGGGCCGGGACACCGGGGAGCTGTTTTTT.